Listed here are 21 T cell receptor beta chains from one sample, sequenced in a study of T cells in Graves' hyperthyroidism and ophthalmopathy (dated 2019 in TCRdb). Library construction relied on multiplex PCR. TCRdb lists the instrument as Illumina HiSeq 2000. The TCR beta CDR3 regions were amplified from the RNA transcripts. The first round of RT-PCR for the TCR CDR3 was performed with the HTBI primer set and the Qiagen OneStep RT-PCR kit. The public reads were reanalyzed by TCRdb: fastp trimming at Q25, MiXCR alignment, in-frame beta chains only. Here each entry gathers all rows of one CDR3 protein and keeps the most common genes and DNA. This sample is represented by some 500,000 distinct CDR3 sequences; around a quarter of them were singletons. The ten most abundant clones make up approximately 10% of the sample. The specimen sequenced was blood. The receptors originated from a young woman with Graves' ophthalmopathy.

The chain links TRBV28 to TRBJ2-5; no reliable D call. Trimming took 2 bases from V and 0 from J, leaving 7 bases between them. CDR1 and CDR2 from the germline V gene are MDHEN and SYDVKM. CDR3 length: 14 amino acids. Here the CDR3 reads CASSLPEYQETQYF. For the CDR3, the DNA is TGTGCCAGCAGTTTACCAGAGTACCAAGAGACCCAGTACTTC.

The rearrangement links TRBV6-5 to TRBJ2-7, with TRBD2 as a possible D gene (5 bases). The CDR3 loop spans 14 amino acids. V shed 4 bases and J shed 9 bases, with 19 bases lying between them. CDR1 and CDR2 from the germline V gene are MNHEY and SVGAGI. CDR3 sequence reads: CASSSPRGVSAQYF. CDR3 in DNA: TGTGCCAGCAGTTCCCCCCGGGGTGTGTCCGCGCAGTACTTC.

Ten or more counts support this clonotype. The V gene is TRBV6-1, the J gene TRBJ1-2; unclear D gene. The V gene lost 2 bases and the J gene lost 4 bases, with 20 bases spanning the gap. This CDR3 contains 17 residues. The germline V gene has CDR1 MNHNS and CDR2 SASEGT. CDR3 sequence reads: CASSEFWVGPGGYGYTF. The CDR3 coding sequence is TGTGCCAGCAGTGAATTTTGGGTCGGGCCAGGCGGCTATGGCTACACCTTC.

V usage is TRBV5-1 and J usage is TRBJ2-6, with unresolved D. The CDR3 has 16 amino acids. Germline V gives CDR1 SGHRS, CDR2 YFSETQ. With 2 bases removed from V and 0 bases from J, the gap between germline ends came to 9 bases. CDR3 sequence (DNA): TGCGCCAGCAGCTTTGACGTAAACTCTGGGGCCAACGTCCTGACTTTC. This codes for CASSFDVNSGANVLTF.

By its share, this clonotype is medium-sized. V gene TRBV6-5 combines with J gene TRBJ2-7; D gene unclear. The CDR3 length is 13 residues. CDR1 and CDR2 (germline): MNHEY, SVGAGI. V was pared by 10 bases and J by 5 bases, with 18 bases between. Here the CDR3 reads CATDWVERDEQYF. The DNA for the CDR3 is TGTGCCACCGATTGGGTCGAAAGGGACGAGCAGTACTTC.

This clonotype was recorded many times. CDR3 nucleotides: TGTGCCAGCAGCCAGCCGCCCCATCCGGGACTCGCTTCCTACGAGCAGTACTTC. Translating gives CASSQPPHPGLASYEQYF. The V and J genes are TRBV11-2 and TRBJ2-7; tentative D call: TRBD2 (6 bases). CDR3 length equals 18 residues. Germline V gene data show CDR1 as SGHAT and CDR2 as FQNNGV. With 5 bases removed from V and 1 base from J, the gap between germline ends came to 24 bases.

This clonotype was recorded many times. J is TRBJ1-3 and V is TRBV7-2; D is ambiguous. CDR3 length: 16 residues. The germline V gene encodes CDR1 SGHTA and CDR2 FQGNSA. V was shortened by 0 bases and J by 0 bases, with 9 bases between the two germline ends. The CDR3 DNA reads as TGTGCCAGCAGCTTAGCGTGGGGTTACTCTGGAAACACCATATATTTT. Translated: CASSLAWGYSGNTIYF.

This clonotype has a count of ten or more. The CDR3 region is CSVGRLGMIQETQYF. The CDR3 region has the DNA TGCAGCGTTGGCAGGCTTGGCATGATCCAAGAGACCCAGTACTTC. The chain recombines TRBV29-1 with TRBJ2-5; the D is unclear. The CDR3 is 15 residues long. The germline V and J ends were trimmed by 4 bases and 1 base, with 16 bases remaining between them. In germline, CDR1 is SQVTM, CDR2 ANQGSEA. The full variable domain, with the rest looked up from reference TRBV29-1 and TRBJ2-5, is SAVISQKPSRDICQRGTSLTIQCQVDSQVTMMFWYRQQPGQSLTLIATANQGSEATYESGFVIDKFPISRPNLTFSTLTVSNMSPEDSSIYLCSVGRLGMIQETQYFGPGTRLLVL.

The table lists this clonotype with many counts. The CDR3 loop is CASSLFRDTNYGYTF. CDR3 in DNA: TGTGCCAGCAGTTTATTTAGGGATACTAACTATGGCTACACCTTC. The gene calls are TRBV27 and TRBJ1-2; D unclear. Germline loops: CDR1 MNHEY, CDR2 SMNVEV (reference sequence). V shed 1 base and J shed 0 bases, with 9 bases lying between them. The CDR3 contains 15 residues.

In its sample, this clonotype was seen many times. The rearrangement joins TRBV20-1 to TRBJ1-2; D not resolved. CDR3 length equals 13 residues. Trimming shortened V by 6 bases and J by 3 bases, and 14 bases separated the two germline ends. Germline lookup yields CDR1 DFQATT and CDR2 SNEGSKA (reference sequence). CDR3 residues: CSAGRVLDYGYTF. DNA of the CDR3: TGCAGTGCAGGGAGGGTCCTCGACTATGGCTACACCTTC.

In its sample, this clonotype was seen a few times. The gene calls are TRBV6-1 and TRBJ1-1; 9 bases align to TRBD1. This CDR3 has 14 residues. Germline V gene data show CDR1 as MNHNS and CDR2 as SASEGT. After removal of 7 bases from V and 5 bases from J, the junction contained 8 bases not matched to a gene. CDR3 DNA sequence: TGTGCCAGCACCCTTACAGGGGGCCGGACTGAAGCTTTCTTT. It translates to CASTLTGGRTEAFF.

In this sample, this clonotype turned up a few times. This may be a read error, as it is one base from a much larger clone. Because it lacks the conserved phenylalanine or tryptophan at the end, this CDR3 is likely a read error. The chain recombines TRBV6-1 with TRBJ1-2; 8 bases are shared with TRBD1. V shed 11 bases and J 2 bases; nucleotides not matched to a gene: 4. CDR3 size: 12 residues. Germline V gene data show CDR1 as MNHNS and CDR2 as SASEGT. CDR3 DNA sequence: TGTGCCGTCCGACAGGGGAACTATGGCTACACCTAC. Amino acids: CAVRQGNYGYTY.

This clonotype was detected ten times or more. The chain employs TRBV7-8 and TRBJ1-2; D gene ambiguous. Trimming removed 1 base from V and 1 base from J, with 7 bases in between. CDR1 and CDR2 (germline): SGHVS, FQNEAQ. The CDR3 loop spans 14 amino acids. CDR3 region: CASSLGELNYGYTF. DNA for the CDR3: TGTGCCAGCAGCTTAGGCGAGCTTAACTATGGCTACACCTTC. Complete variable domain (other parts from reference TRBV7-8 and TRBJ1-2): GAGVSQSPRYKVAKRGQDVALRCDPISGHVSLFWYQQALGQGPEFLTYFQNEAQLDKSGLPSDRFFAERPEGSVSTLKIQRTQQEDSAVYLCASSLGELNYGYTFGSGTRLTVV.

There are many counts of this clonotype. The V gene is TRBV19, the J gene TRBJ1-1; 8 bases fit TRBD1. Germline CDR1 is LNHDA and CDR2 is SQIVND (reference sequence). There are 12 residues in the CDR3. V gave up 7 bases and J gave up 4 bases; unmatched junction bases: 2. CDR3 coding DNA: TGTGCCAGTAATGACAGGGGCACTGAAGCTTTCTTT. Translated, it gives CASNDRGTEAFF.

This clonotype has a count of ten or more. The chain joins TRBV12-3 or TRBV12-4 to TRBJ1-2; D is undetermined. V was trimmed by 6 bases and J by 8 bases, leaving 19 bases between them. CDR3 length: 14 amino acids. The CDR3 coding sequence is TGTGCCAGCAGCCTCATATTGGACTCCCTGGGCTACACCTTC. Its protein is CASSLILDSLGYTF.

This clonotype was counted at least ten times. This sequence joins TRBV29-1 and TRBJ2-5, with D uncertain. The germline V gene encodes CDR1 SQVTM and CDR2 ANQGSEA. CDR3 length: 13 amino acids. V gave up 2 bases and J gave up 0 bases, with 7 bases separating them. CDR3 residues: CSVERQNQETQYF. The CDR3 DNA sequence: TGCAGCGTTGAACGCCAGAACCAAGAGACCCAGTACTTC. The full variable domain, its missing parts supplied by reference TRBV29-1 and TRBJ2-5, is SAVISQKPSRDICQRGTSLTIQCQVDSQVTMMFWYRQQPGQSLTLIATANQGSEATYESGFVIDKFPISRPNLTFSTLTVSNMSPEDSSIYLCSVERQNQETQYFGPGTRLLVL.

The genes are TRBV6-5 and TRBJ2-7, with D possibly called TRBD1 or TRBD2 (5 bases each). The V end lost 4 bases, the J end lost 2 bases, and 12 bases lay between the germline ends. Germline V CDR1 and CDR2: MNHEY, SVGAGI. The CDR3 runs 14 residues. Here the CDR3 reads CASSSPLGPYEQYF. The CDR3 DNA reads TGTGCCAGCAGTTCACCTTTGGGACCCTACGAGCAGTACTTC.

V is TRBV20-1 and J is TRBJ2-7, with TRBD2 identical over 8 bases. Trimming cost V 1 base and J 4 bases; bases outside gene matches: 9. The germline V gene has CDR1 DFQATT and CDR2 SNEGSKA (reference sequence). The CDR3 length is 15 residues. CDR3 in DNA: TGCAGTGCTAGAGTGGCCGGGAGGGCCACTTACGAGCAGTACTTC. The encoded protein is CSARVAGRATYEQYF.

The chain has TRBV27 and TRBJ1-6; TRBD1 aligns across 8 bases. From germline, CDR1 is MNHEY and CDR2 SMNVEV (reference sequence). The CDR3 spans 17 residues. The V segment lost 6 bases and the J segment 5 bases; nucleotides outside the gene matches: 12. Here the CDR3 reads CASRSQHRQGNNSPLHF. In DNA, the CDR3 is TGTGCCAGCAGATCCCAACACCGACAGGGGAATAATTCACCCCTCCACTTT.

This clonotype is a singleton in its sample. The chain links TRBV20-1 to TRBJ1-1; tentative D call: TRBD1 (5 bases). Germline V CDR1 and CDR2: DFQATT, SNEGSKA (reference sequence). V was shortened by 6 bases and J by 3 bases, with 14 bases between the two germline ends. The length of the CDR3 is 13 residues. CDR3 in amino acids: CSAHPGTYTEAFF. The CDR3 DNA reads as TGCAGTGCCCACCCCGGGACGTACACTGAAGCTTTCTTT.

This clonotype appeared many times. An end of the junction differs from the germline gene, which may be a read error. The rearrangement uses TRBV7-3 and TRBJ1-1; TRBD1 is a possible D gene (5 bases). The CDR3 loop spans 13 amino acids. Germline assignment: CDR1 SGHTA and CDR2 FQGTGA. The CDR3 DNA reads as TGTGCCAGCAGCCTCCGGGGGAACGCTGAAGCTTTCTTT. Translating it yields CASSLRGNAEAFF.